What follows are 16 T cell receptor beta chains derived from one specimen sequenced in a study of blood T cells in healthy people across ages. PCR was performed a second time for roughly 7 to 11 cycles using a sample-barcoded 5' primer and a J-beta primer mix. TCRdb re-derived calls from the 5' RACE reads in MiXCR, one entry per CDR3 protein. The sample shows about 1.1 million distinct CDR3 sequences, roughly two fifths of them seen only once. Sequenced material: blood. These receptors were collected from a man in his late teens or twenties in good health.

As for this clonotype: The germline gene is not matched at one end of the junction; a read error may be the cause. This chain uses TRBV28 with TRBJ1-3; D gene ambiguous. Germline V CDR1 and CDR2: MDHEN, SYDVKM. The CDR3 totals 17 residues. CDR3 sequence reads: CGSSFSPRPTSGNTIYF. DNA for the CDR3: TGTGGCAGCAGTTTCTCCCCGAGGCCAACCTCTGGAAACACCATATATTTT.

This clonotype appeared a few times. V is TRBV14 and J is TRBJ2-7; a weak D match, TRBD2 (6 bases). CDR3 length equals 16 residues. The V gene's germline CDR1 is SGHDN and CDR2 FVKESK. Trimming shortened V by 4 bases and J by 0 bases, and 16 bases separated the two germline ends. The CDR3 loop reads CASSPSRRADSYEQYF. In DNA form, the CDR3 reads TGTGCCAGCAGCCCTTCGAGGAGGGCAGACTCCTACGAGCAGTACTTC.

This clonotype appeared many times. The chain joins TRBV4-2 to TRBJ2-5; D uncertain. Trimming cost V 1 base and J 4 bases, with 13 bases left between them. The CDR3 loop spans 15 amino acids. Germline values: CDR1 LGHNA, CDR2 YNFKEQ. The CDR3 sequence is CASSQGGGYRETQYF. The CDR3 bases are TGTGCCAGCAGCCAAGGCGGTGGCTATAGAGAGACCCAGTACTTC.

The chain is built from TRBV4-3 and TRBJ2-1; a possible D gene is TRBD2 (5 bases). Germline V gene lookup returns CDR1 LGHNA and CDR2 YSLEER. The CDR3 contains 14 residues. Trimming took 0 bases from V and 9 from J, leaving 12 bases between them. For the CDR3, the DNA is TGCGCCAGCAGCCAAGATTTATCAGGAGGTGAGCAGTTCTTC. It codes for CASSQDLSGGEQFF.

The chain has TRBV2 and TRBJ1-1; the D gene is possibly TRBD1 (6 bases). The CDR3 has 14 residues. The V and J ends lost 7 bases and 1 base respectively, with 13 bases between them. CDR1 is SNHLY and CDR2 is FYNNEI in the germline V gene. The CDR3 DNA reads TGTGCCAGCAAAAACAGGGTGGGGAACACTGAAGCTTTCTTT. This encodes CASKNRVGNTEAFF.

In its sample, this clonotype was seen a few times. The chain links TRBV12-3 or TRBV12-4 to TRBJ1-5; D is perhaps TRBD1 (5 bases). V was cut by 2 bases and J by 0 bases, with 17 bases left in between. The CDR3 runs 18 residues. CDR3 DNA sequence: TGTGCCAGCAGTTTATCGCCCGGGACCTCATATAGCAATCAGCCCCAGCATTTT. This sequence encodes CASSLSPGTSYSNQPQHF.

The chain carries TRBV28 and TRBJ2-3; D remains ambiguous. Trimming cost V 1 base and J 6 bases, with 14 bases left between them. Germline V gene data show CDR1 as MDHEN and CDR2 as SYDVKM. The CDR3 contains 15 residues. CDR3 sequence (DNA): TGTGCCAGCAGTTTATCGGTCGATTCTCGGGATACGCAGTATTTT. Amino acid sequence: CASSLSVDSRDTQYF.

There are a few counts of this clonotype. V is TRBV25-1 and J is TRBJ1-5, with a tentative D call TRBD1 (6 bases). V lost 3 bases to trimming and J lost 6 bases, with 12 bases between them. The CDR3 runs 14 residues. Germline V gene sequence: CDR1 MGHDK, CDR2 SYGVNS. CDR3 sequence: CASSDSGGSQPQHF. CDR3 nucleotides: TGTGCCAGCAGTGATTCCGGGGGCAGTCAGCCCCAGCATTTT.

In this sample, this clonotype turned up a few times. The CDR3 region is CAISESPLPGTYQETQYF. Here the CDR3 DNA reads TGTGCCATCAGTGAGTCTCCCCTACCCGGGACGTACCAAGAGACCCAGTACTTC. The V call is TRBV10-3, the J call TRBJ2-5, with D perhaps given as TRBD1 or TRBD2 (5 bases each). This CDR3 is built from 18 residues. Germline V lookup: CDR1 ENHRY, CDR2 SYGVKD. Deletions cut 0 bases from V and 0 bases from J, with 17 bases between.

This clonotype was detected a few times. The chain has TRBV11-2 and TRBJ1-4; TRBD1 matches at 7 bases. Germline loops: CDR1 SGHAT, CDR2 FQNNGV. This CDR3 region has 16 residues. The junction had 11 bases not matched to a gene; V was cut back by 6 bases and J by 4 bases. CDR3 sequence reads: CASRPGRGQLNEKLFF. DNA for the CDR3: TGTGCCAGCAGACCTGGGCGGGGACAGCTTAATGAAAAACTGTTTTTT.

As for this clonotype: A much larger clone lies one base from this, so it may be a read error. CDR3 residues: CASSPAPSTGDTSNQPQHF. The CDR3 DNA reads TGTGCCAGCAGTCCTGCCCCCTCGACAGGGGACACCTCAAATCAGCCCCAGCATTTT. The chain couples TRBV12-3 or TRBV12-4 to TRBJ1-5; 8 bases line up with TRBD1. The CDR3 has 19 residues. With 5 bases clipped from V and 4 bases from J, the junction kept 19 bases outside the gene matches.

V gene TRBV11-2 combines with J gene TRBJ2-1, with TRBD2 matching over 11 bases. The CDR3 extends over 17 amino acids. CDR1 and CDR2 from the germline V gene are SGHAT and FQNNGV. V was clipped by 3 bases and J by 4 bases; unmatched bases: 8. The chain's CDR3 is CASSFRLAGGPYNEQFF. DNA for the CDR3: TGTGCCAGCAGCTTTAGGTTAGCGGGGGGGCCGTACAATGAGCAGTTCTTC.

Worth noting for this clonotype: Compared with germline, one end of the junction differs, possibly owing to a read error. This CDR3 is CTSSPDWDSPLHF. Here the CDR3 DNA reads TGTACCAGCAGCCCCGACTGGGATTCACCCCTCCACTTT. This chain uses TRBV3-1 with TRBJ1-6; D ambiguous. The CDR3 runs 13 residues. The V gene's germline CDR1 is LGHDT and CDR2 YNNKEL (reference sequence).

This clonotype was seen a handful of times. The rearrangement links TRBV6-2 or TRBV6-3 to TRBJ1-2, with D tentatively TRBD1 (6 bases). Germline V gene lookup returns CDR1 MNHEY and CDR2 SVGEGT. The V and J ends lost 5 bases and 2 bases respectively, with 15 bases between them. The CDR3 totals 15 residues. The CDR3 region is CASSDPTGINYGYTF. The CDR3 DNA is TGTGCCAGCAGTGACCCGACAGGAATCAACTATGGCTACACCTTC.

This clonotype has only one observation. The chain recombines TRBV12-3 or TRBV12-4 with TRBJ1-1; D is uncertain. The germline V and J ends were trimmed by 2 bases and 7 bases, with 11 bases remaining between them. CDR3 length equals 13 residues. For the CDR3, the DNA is TGTGCCAGCAGTTTAACGGAGCTTAGTGAAGCTTTCTTT. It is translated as CASSLTELSEAFF.

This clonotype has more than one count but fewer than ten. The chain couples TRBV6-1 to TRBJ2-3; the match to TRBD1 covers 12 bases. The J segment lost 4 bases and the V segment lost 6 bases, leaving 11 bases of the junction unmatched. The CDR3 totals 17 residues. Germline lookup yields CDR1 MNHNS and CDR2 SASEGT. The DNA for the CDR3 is TGTGCCAGCAGCAAACGTCCGGGACAGGGGGCGGCAGATACGCAGTATTTT. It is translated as CASSKRPGQGAADTQYF.